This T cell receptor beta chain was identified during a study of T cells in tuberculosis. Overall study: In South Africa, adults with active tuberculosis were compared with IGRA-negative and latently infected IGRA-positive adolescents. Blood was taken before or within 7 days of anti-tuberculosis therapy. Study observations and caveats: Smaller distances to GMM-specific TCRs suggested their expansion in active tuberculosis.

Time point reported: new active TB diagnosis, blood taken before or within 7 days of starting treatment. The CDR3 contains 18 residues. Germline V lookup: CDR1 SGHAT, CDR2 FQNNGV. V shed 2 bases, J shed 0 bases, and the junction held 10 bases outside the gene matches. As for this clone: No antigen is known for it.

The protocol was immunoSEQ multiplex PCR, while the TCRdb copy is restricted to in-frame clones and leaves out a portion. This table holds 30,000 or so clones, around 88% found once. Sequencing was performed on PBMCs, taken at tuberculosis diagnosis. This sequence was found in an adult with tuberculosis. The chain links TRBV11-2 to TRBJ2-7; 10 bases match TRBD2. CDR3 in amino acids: CASSLYLRTSGNSYEQYF. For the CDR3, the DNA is TGTGCCAGCAGCTTATACCTTAGGACTAGCGGAAACTCCTACGAGCAGTACTTC.